Shown below are 5 T cell receptor beta chains from a single sample sequenced in a study of cytomegalovirus exposure and HLA in healthy donors listed by TCRdb under 2017. Library preparation was by the immunoSEQ multiplex PCR assay. A mixture of 60 forward primers for TCR Vbeta segments and 13 reverse primers for TCR Jbeta segments was used in the multiplex PCR. TCRdb's version of the immuneACCESS table is confined to in-frame rearrangements and falls short of the full clone set. An unresolved V gene accounts for under half of the shortfall where checked; the remainder is of unknown origin. This sample is represented by 120,000 to 150,000 clones; about three quarters of them were singletons. The ten largest clones represent 1% to 1.5% of the sample. Specimen: PBMCs. Every receptor here comes from a woman in her 40s in good health and CMV-seronegative.

V gene TRBV10-3 combines with J gene TRBJ1-2; D uncertain. The CDR3 loop spans 12 amino acids. Germline lookup yields CDR1 ENHRY and CDR2 SYGVKD. The germline V and J ends were trimmed by 0 bases and 10 bases, with 9 bases remaining between them. CDR3 in DNA: TGTGCCATCAGTGAGTCGGGCCTAGCCTACACCTTC. Translating gives CAISESGLAYTF.

This clone appeared once. The chain couples TRBV5-5 to TRBJ1-4; 9 positions agree with TRBD1. The CDR3 length is 14 residues. Germline CDR1 SGHKS, CDR2 YYEKEE (reference sequence). Germline trimming cut 4 bases from V and 8 bases from J; bases unmatched to any gene: 6. The CDR3 loop reads CASSQQGAREKLFF. The CDR3 DNA sequence: TGTGCCAGCAGCCAACAGGGGGCTCGGGAAAAACTGTTTTTT.

This chain joins TRBV4-1 and TRBJ1-1, with D perhaps matching TRBD1 (6 bases). This CDR3 has 15 residues. V was shortened by 1 base and J by 4 bases, with 13 bases between the two germline ends. Germline lookup yields CDR1 MGHRA and CDR2 YSYEKL. The CDR3 sequence: CASSQGGRGSTEAFF. CDR3 nucleotides: TGCGCCAGCAGCCAAGGGGGCAGGGGATCCACTGAAGCTTTCTTT.

V is TRBV27 and J is TRBJ2-3; a possible D gene is TRBD1 (5 bases). Trimming cost V 3 bases and J 3 bases, with 16 bases left between them. Germline values: CDR1 MNHEY, CDR2 SMNVEV (reference sequence). The CDR3 length is 16 residues. For the CDR3, the DNA is TGTGCCAGCAGTTTTGGTCAGGGCCTGTTTACAGATACGCAGTATTTT. Protein: CASSFGQGLFTDTQYF.

Concerning this clone itself: A junction end diverges from the germline sequence, so it may reflect a read error. The chain has TRBV7-7 and TRBJ2-5; 8 bases fit TRBD2. This CDR3 contains 15 residues. Germline CDR1 and CDR2: SSHAT and FNYEAQ (reference sequence). The CDR3 nucleotides read TGTGCTAGCAGCCCACAAAAAGCGGGGGCGTTACACCAGTACTTC. This gives the protein CASSPQKAGALHQYF. Together with reference TRBV7-7 and TRBJ2-5, the CDR3 gives the full variable domain: GAGVSQSPRYKVTKRGQDVTLRCDPISSHATLYWYQQALGQGPEFLTYFNYEAQPDKSGLPSDRFSAERPEGSISTLTIQRTEQRDSAMYRCASSPQKAGALHQYFGPGTRLLVL.